Below, 21 T cell receptor beta chains from the same sample are listed, as sequenced in a study of T cells in Graves' hyperthyroidism and ophthalmopathy. TCR beta CDR3 regions were amplified from RNA transcripts. Researchers ran a first-round RT-PCR on the TCR CDR3 using the HTBI primer set. A single record per CDR3 protein comes from TCRdb applying MiXCR to the multiplex PCR reads. The sample includes fewer than 650,000 distinct CDR3 sequences, 11% to 15% of them seen just once. Specimen: blood. These receptors came from a woman in her twenties or thirties with Graves' hyperthyroidism that later progressed to Graves' ophthalmopathy.

The CDR3 coding sequence is TGTGCCAGCTCACTCGACAGTTCTGGAAACACCATATATTTT. Its translation is CASSLDSSGNTIYF. J is TRBJ1-3 and V is TRBV18, with D possibly matching TRBD1 (5 bases). The CDR3 is made up of 14 amino acids. CDR1 KGHSH and CDR2 LQKENI come from the germline V gene. The V and J ends lost 4 bases and 1 base respectively, with 8 bases between them. Supplemented by reference TRBV18 and TRBJ1-3, the full variable domain reads NAGVMQNPRHLVRRRGQEARLRCSPMKGHSHVYWYRQLPEEGLKFMVYLQKENIIDESGMPKERFSAEFPKEGPSILRIQQVVRGDSAAYFCASSLDSSGNTIYFGEGSWLTVV.

Only a few counts were recorded for this clonotype. V usage is TRBV20-1 and J usage is TRBJ2-5, with D maybe TRBD1 (5 bases). V gave up 5 bases and J gave up 4 bases, with 11 bases separating them. Germline V gives CDR1 DFQATT, CDR2 SNEGSKA (reference sequence). The CDR3 runs to 12 residues. The CDR3 sequence is CSAPGFGETQYF. The CDR3 DNA reads TGCAGTGCTCCAGGGTTTGGAGAGACCCAGTACTTC.

This clonotype was detected many times. The chain combines TRBV28 with TRBJ1-4; 8 nucleotides line up with TRBD1. Germline V lookup: CDR1 MDHEN, CDR2 SYDVKM. This CDR3 comprises 14 residues. Trimming removed 4 bases from V and 8 bases from J; junction bases left unmatched: 6. The CDR3 coding sequence is TGTGCCAGCAGTTCAGGGGGCCCGGAGGAAAAACTGTTTTTT. Its translation is CASSSGGPEEKLFF.

This clonotype was seen ten or more times. The chain employs TRBV28 and TRBJ2-7, with 14 bases that match TRBD2. The length of the CDR3 is 17 residues. Germline V CDR1 and CDR2: MDHEN, SYDVKM. The ends lost 5 bases at V and 6 bases at J; junction bases unmatched: 12. CDR3 protein: CASSPIGLAGGLPEQYF. The CDR3 DNA is TGTGCCAGCAGTCCAATCGGACTAGCGGGAGGTCTTCCCGAGCAGTACTTC. Looking up the rest from reference TRBV28 and TRBJ2-7 gives the full variable domain: DVKVTQSSRYLVKRTGEKVFLECVQDMDHENMFWYRQDPGLGLRLIYFSYDVKMKEKGDIPEGYSVSREKKERFSLILESASTNQTSMYLCASSPIGLAGGLPEQYFGPGTRLTVT.

This clonotype was counted a few times. The rearrangement uses TRBV2 and TRBJ2-4, with TRBD1 as a possible D gene (6 bases). Germline CDR1 and CDR2: SNHLY and FYNNEI. Trimming pared 8 bases from V and 1 base from J, leaving 12 bases between. This CDR3 contains 14 residues. The CDR3 sequence: CASLLDRAKNIQYF. CDR3 DNA sequence: TGTGCCAGCCTACTAGACAGGGCCAAAAACATTCAGTACTTC.

The chain joins TRBV7-9 to TRBJ2-1; 7 nucleotides match TRBD2. The V gene's germline CDR1 is SEHNR and CDR2 FQNEAQ (reference sequence). The CDR3 loop spans 15 amino acids. V dropped 5 bases and J dropped 8; count of bases not matched to a gene: 12. CDR3 nucleotides: TGTGCCAGCAGCCCCCACGCGACTAGCAGTGATGAGCAGTTCTTC. This gives the protein CASSPHATSSDEQFF. The full variable domain, in which reference TRBV7-9 and TRBJ2-1 provide the parts outside the CDR3, is DTGVSQNPRHKITKRGQNVTFRCDPISEHNRLYWYRQTLGQGPEFLTYFQNEAQLEKSRLLSDRFSAERPKGSFSTLEIQRTEQGDSAMYLCASSPHATSSDEQFFGPGTRLTVL.

This clonotype appeared many times. The chain joins TRBV10-3 to TRBJ1-1; no firm D call. This CDR3 has 14 amino acids. V lost 5 bases and J lost 2, with 12 bases in between. CDR1 and CDR2 (germline): ENHRY, SYGVKD. CDR3 sequence (DNA): TGTGCCATCAGTTCGGACGGAAAAAACACTGAAGCTTTCTTT. Protein: CAISSDGKNTEAFF.

This clonotype has only a few counts. The J gene is TRBJ2-3, the V gene TRBV5-8; possibly TRBD2 for D (6 bases). CDR1 and CDR2 from the germline V gene are SGHTS and YDEGEE. This CDR3 contains 16 residues. V lost 4 bases and J lost 2, with 17 bases in between. The CDR3 loop reads CASSEGGRTVTDTQYF. CDR3 in DNA: TGTGCCAGCAGCGAGGGAGGTAGGACCGTCACAGATACGCAGTATTTT.

This clonotype was seen ten or more times. The chain recombines TRBV30 with TRBJ1-2; no clear D. The germline V and J ends were trimmed by 0 bases and 5 bases, with 19 bases remaining between them. The germline CDR1 and CDR2 sequences are GTSNPN and SVGIG (reference sequence). This CDR3 contains 16 residues. CDR3 bases: TGTGCCTGGAGTGTGGGAGATTCCCGGGGAGGTTATGGCTACACCTTC. Translation: CAWSVGDSRGGYGYTF.

The chain combines TRBV6-2 or TRBV6-3 with TRBJ2-4; 10 bases are shared with TRBD2. Germline-derived CDR1 and CDR2 are MNHEY and SVGEGT. The CDR3 covers 16 residues. V lost 6 bases and J lost 4; bases outside the gene matches: 9. CDR3 coding DNA: TGTGCCAGCAGCTCCTTCACTAGCGGGACTAAAAACATTCAGTACTTC. Residues: CASSSFTSGTKNIQYF.

This clonotype was counted at least ten times. The genes are TRBV14 and TRBJ1-1; D gene ambiguous. The V gene's germline CDR1 is SGHDN and CDR2 FVKESK. V lost 0 bases, J lost 4 bases, and 12 bases lay in between. CDR3 length equals 15 residues. The CDR3 reads CASSQDSQFGTEAFF. In nucleotides, the CDR3 is TGTGCCAGCAGCCAAGATTCTCAGTTTGGCACTGAAGCTTTCTTT. Using reference TRBV14 and TRBJ1-1 for the parts outside the CDR3, the full variable domain is EAGVTQFPSHSVIEKGQTVTLRCDPISGHDNLYWYRRVMGKEIKFLLHFVKESKQDESGMPNNRFLAERTGGTYSTLKVQPAELEDSGVYFCASSQDSQFGTEAFFGQGTRLTVV.

The chain recombines TRBV7-2 with TRBJ2-2, with D unresolved. V lost 2 bases, J lost 1 base, and 11 bases lay in between. Germline V gene lookup returns CDR1 SGHTA and CDR2 FQGNSA. The CDR3 is made up of 16 amino acids. The chain's CDR3 is CASSLLGQMNTGELFF. The CDR3 DNA follows: TGTGCCAGCAGCTTATTGGGTCAAATGAACACCGGGGAGCTGTTTTTT.

This chain connects TRBV19 to TRBJ2-2, with 7 bases that match TRBD2. With 6 bases clipped from V and 0 bases from J, the junction kept 4 bases outside the gene matches. The CDR3 is 15 residues long. The germline CDR1 and CDR2 sequences are LNHDA and SQIVND (reference sequence). CDR3 amino acids: CASRTGGPNTGELFF. The CDR3 bases are TGTGCCAGTAGAACGGGAGGCCCGAACACCGGGGAGCTGTTTTTT.

Only one count was recorded for this clonotype. The chain recombines TRBV6-1 with TRBJ2-1; 10 bases match TRBD2. This CDR3 contains 16 residues. CDR1 and CDR2 (germline): MNHNS, SASEGT. Trimming took 6 bases from V and 6 from J; bases not matched to a gene: 11. Here the CDR3 reads CASRPFTSGKLNEQFF. CDR3 bases: TGTGCCAGCAGGCCCTTCACTAGCGGGAAACTCAATGAGCAGTTCTTC.

This clonotype was seen repeatedly, ten times or more. The rearrangement links TRBV24-1 to TRBJ1-1, with TRBD1 identical over 9 bases. This CDR3 is 14 amino acids long. V shed 6 bases and J 4 bases; nucleotides not matched to a gene: 5. CDR1 is KGHDR and CDR2 is SFDVKD in the germline V gene. CDR3 region: CATSSGTGSTEAFF. The CDR3 DNA sequence: TGTGCCACCAGTTCTGGGACAGGGTCCACTGAAGCTTTCTTT.

This clonotype was counted many times. The chain combines TRBV27 with TRBJ2-3, with 11 bases lining up with TRBD1. The CDR3 length is 17 residues. Germline CDR1 is MNHEY and CDR2 is SMNVEV (reference sequence). The ends lost 6 bases at V and 0 bases at J; junction bases unmatched: 8. CDR3 in amino acids: CASRVGQGASSTDTQYF. The CDR3 nucleotides read TGTGCCAGCAGGGTCGGACAGGGGGCTTCTAGCACAGATACGCAGTATTTT.

The sample holds a few counts of this clonotype. The V and J genes are TRBV9 and TRBJ2-3; 7 bases align to TRBD1. CDR1 SGDLS and CDR2 YYNGEE come from the germline V gene. The CDR3 is made up of 16 amino acids. V shed 4 bases and J 5 bases; nucleotides not matched to a gene: 13. The CDR3 DNA is TGTGCCAGCAGCACAAAAGGACAGGTTGCCATAGATACGCAGTATTTT. Encoded protein: CASSTKGQVAIDTQYF.

Here the CDR3 reads CASSSGTGPVRGDTF. Here the CDR3 DNA reads TGTGCCAGCAGCTCCGGGACAGGGCCCGTGCGCGGCGACACCTTC. This chain uses TRBV7-2 with TRBJ1-2; 9 bases agree with TRBD1. The V gene's germline CDR1 is SGHTA and CDR2 FQGNSA. The ends lost 4 bases at V and 12 bases at J; junction bases unmatched: 15. There are 15 residues in the CDR3.

This chain uses TRBV28 with TRBJ2-2; the D gene is possibly TRBD2 (5 bases). The V and J ends lost 3 bases and 8 bases respectively, with 13 bases between them. The germline CDR1 and CDR2 sequences are MDHEN and SYDVKM. The CDR3 sequence is 14 residues long. Here the CDR3 DNA reads TGTGCCAGCAGTTTTGGCGGGCGGGCAGGGGAGCTGTTTTTT. Protein: CASSFGGRAGELFF.

This clonotype was recorded a few times. The chain employs TRBV5-6 and TRBJ1-2; TRBD1 might be the D (5 bases). Trimming removed 4 bases from V and 10 bases from J, with 11 bases in between. The CDR3 sequence is 11 residues long. In germline, CDR1 is SGHDT, CDR2 YYEEEE. In DNA, the CDR3 is TGTGCCAGCAGCATGGGACGCGTCTACACCTTC. This gives the protein CASSMGRVYTF.

This clonotype appeared a few times. In DNA, the CDR3 is TGTGCCAGCAGCTTAGCGGGACAGGGGGTGATCGATGGCTACACCTTC. This translates into CASSLAGQGVIDGYTF. V is TRBV7-9 and J is TRBJ1-2, with 11 bases identical to TRBD1. Per the germline V gene, CDR1 is SEHNR and CDR2 is FQNEAQ (reference sequence). The CDR3 has 16 amino acids. The junction had 6 bases not matched to a gene; V was cut back by 0 bases and J by 6 bases.